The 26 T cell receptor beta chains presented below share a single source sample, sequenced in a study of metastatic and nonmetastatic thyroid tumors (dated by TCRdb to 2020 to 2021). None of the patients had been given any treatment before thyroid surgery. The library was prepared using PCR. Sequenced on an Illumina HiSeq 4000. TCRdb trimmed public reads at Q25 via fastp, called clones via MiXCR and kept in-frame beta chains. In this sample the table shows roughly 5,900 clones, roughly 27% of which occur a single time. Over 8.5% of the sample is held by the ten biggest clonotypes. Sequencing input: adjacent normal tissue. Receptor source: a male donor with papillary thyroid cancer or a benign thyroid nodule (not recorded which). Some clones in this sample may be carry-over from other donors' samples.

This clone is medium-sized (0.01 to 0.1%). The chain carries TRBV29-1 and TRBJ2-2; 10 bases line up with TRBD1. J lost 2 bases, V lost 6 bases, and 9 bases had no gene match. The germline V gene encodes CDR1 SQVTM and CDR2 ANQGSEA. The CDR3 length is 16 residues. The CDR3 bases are TGCAGCGTGGTCGGGGACAGGGGAATAAACACCGGGGAGCTGTTTTTT. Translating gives CSVVGDRGINTGELFF.

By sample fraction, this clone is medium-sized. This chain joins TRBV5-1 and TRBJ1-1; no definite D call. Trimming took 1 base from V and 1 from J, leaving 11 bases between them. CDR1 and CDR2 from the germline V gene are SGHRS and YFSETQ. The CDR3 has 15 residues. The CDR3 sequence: CASSLLVHSNTEAFF. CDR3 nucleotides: TGCGCCAGCAGCTTGTTGGTACATTCGAACACTGAAGCTTTCTTT. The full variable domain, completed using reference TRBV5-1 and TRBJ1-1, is KAGVTQTPRYLIKTRGQQVTLSCSPISGHRSVSWYQQTPGQGLQFLFEYFSETQRNKGNFPGRFSGRQFSNSRSEMNVSTLELGDSALYLCASSLLVHSNTEAFFGQGTRLTVV.

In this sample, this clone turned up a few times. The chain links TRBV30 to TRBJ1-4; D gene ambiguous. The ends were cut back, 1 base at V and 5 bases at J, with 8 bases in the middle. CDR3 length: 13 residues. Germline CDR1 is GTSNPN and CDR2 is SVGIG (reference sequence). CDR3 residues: CAWSEQPNEKLFF. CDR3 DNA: TGTGCCTGGAGTGAACAGCCGAATGAAAAACTGTTTTTT.

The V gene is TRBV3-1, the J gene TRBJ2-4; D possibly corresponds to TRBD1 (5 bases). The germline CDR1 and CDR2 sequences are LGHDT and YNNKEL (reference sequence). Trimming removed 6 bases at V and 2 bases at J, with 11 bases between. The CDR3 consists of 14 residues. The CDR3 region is CASSYGATKNIQYF. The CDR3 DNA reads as TGTGCCAGCAGTTATGGGGCTACCAAAAACATTCAGTACTTC.

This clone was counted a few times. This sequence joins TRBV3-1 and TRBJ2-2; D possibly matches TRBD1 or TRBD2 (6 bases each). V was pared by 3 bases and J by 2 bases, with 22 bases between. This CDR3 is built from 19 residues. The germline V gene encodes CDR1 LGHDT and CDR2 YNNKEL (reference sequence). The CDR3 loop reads CASSHLTDIGGENTGELFF. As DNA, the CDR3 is TGTGCCAGCAGCCATCTGACCGACATCGGGGGCGAAAACACCGGGGAGCTGTTTTTT.

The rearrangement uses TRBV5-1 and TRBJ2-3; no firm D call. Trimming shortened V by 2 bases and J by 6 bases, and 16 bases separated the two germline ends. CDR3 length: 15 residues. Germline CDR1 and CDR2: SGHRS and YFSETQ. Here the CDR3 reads CASSLRLVNPDTQYF. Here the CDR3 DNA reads TGCGCCAGCAGCTTAAGGCTCGTTAATCCGGATACGCAGTATTTT. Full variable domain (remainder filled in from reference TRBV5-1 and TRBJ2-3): KAGVTQTPRYLIKTRGQQVTLSCSPISGHRSVSWYQQTPGQGLQFLFEYFSETQRNKGNFPGRFSGRQFSNSRSEMNVSTLELGDSALYLCASSLRLVNPDTQYFGPGTRLTVL.

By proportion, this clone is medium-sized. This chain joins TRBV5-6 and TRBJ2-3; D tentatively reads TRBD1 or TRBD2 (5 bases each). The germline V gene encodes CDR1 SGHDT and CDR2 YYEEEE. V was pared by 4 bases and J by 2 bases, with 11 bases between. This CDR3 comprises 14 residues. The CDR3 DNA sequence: TGTGCCAGCAGCCGACAGCGGATCACAGATACGCAGTATTTT. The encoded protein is CASSRQRITDTQYF.

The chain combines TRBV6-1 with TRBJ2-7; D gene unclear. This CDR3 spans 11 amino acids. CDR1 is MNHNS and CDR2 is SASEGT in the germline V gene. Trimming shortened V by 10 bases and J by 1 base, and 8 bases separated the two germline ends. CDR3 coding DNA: TGTGCCACCGAGACTTCCTACGAGCAGTACTTC. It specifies CATETSYEQYF.

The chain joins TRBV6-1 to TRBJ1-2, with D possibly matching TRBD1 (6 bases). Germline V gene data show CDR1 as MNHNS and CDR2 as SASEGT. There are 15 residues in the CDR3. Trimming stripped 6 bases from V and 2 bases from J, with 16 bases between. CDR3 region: CASSPGNTGNYGYTF. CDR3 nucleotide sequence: TGTGCCAGCAGCCCCGGAAACACAGGGAACTATGGCTACACCTTC.

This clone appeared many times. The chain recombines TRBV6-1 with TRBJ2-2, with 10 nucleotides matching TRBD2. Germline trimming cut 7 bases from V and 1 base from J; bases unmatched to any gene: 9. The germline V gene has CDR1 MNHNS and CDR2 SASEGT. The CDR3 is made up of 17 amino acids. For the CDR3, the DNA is TGTGCCAGCATTAGACCGGGACTAGCGCTGAACACCGGGGAGCTGTTTTTT. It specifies CASIRPGLALNTGELFF.

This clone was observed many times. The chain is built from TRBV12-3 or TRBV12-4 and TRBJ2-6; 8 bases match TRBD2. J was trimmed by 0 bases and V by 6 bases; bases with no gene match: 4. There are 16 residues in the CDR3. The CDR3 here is CASRTAGASGANVLTF. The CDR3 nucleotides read TGTGCCAGCAGGACAGCGGGGGCCTCTGGGGCCAACGTCCTGACTTTC.

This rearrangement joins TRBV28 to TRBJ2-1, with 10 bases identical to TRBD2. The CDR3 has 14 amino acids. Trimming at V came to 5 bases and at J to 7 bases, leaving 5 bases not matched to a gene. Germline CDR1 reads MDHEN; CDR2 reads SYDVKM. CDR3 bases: TGTGCCAGCAGTGGGGCTAGCGGGAGTAATGAGCAGTTCTTC. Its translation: CASSGASGSNEQFF.

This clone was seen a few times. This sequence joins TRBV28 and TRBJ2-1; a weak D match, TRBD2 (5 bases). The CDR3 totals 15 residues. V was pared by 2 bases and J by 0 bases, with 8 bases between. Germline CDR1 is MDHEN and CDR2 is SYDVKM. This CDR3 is CASSLNGISYNEQFF. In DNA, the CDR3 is TGTGCCAGCAGTTTAAACGGGATCTCCTACAATGAGCAGTTCTTC.

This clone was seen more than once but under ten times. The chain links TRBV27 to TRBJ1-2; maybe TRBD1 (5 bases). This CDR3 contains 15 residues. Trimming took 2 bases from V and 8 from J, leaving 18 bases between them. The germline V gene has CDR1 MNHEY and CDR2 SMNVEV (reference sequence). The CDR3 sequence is CASSLGAERGDGYTF. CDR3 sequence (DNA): TGTGCCAGCAGTTTAGGGGCCGAAAGGGGAGACGGCTACACCTTC.

As DNA, the CDR3 is TGTGCCAGCAGCGTAGGGACTAGCGGGACAGATACGCAGTATTTT. Translated, it gives CASSVGTSGTDTQYF. This chain uses TRBV9 with TRBJ2-3; TRBD2 matches at 11 bases. CDR3 length: 15 residues. CDR1 SGDLS and CDR2 YYNGEE come from the germline V gene. Trimming cost V 0 bases and J 3 bases; bases outside gene matches: 0. Variable domain in full (rest from reference TRBV9 and TRBJ2-3): DSGVTQTPKHLITATGQRVTLRCSPRSGDLSVYWYQQSLDQGLQFLIQYYNGEERAKGNILERFSAQQFPDLHSELNLSSLELGDSALYFCASSVGTSGTDTQYFGPGTRLTVL.

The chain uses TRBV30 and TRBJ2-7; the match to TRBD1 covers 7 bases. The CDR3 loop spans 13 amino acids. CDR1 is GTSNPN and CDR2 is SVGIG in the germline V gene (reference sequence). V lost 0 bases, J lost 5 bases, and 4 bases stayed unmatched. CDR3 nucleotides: TGTGCCTGGAGTGTAACAGGGGCGGACGAGCAGTACTTC. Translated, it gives CAWSVTGADEQYF.

The CDR3, as DNA: TGTGCCAGCATCCTTAGAGCAGGGAGACCCACAGATACGCAGTATTTT. Protein: CASILRAGRPTDTQYF. This chain joins TRBV4-2 and TRBJ2-3; D might be TRBD1 or TRBD2, each matching 5 bases. The CDR3 runs to 16 residues. Trimming stripped 7 bases from V and 2 bases from J, with 19 bases between. Germline V gives CDR1 LGHNA, CDR2 YNFKEQ.

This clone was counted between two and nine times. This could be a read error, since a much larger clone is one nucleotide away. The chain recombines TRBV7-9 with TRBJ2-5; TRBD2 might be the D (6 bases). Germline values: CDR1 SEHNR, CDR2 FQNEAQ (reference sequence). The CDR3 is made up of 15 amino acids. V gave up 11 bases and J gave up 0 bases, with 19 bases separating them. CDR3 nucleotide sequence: TGTGCCGGCACCGACGGGACTTCGTACCAAGAGACCCAGTACTTC. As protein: CAGTDGTSYQETQYF.

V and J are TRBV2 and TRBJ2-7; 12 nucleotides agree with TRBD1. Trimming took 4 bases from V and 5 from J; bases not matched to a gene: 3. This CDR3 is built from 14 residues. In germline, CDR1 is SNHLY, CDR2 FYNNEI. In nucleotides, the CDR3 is TGTGCCAGCAGTGCCGGGACAGGGGGCCACGAGCAGTACTTC. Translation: CASSAGTGGHEQYF.

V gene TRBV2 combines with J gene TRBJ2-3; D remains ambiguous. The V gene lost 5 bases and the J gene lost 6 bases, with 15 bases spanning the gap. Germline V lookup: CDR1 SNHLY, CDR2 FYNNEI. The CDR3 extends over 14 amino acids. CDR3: CASSSNLDTDTQYF. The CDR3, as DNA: TGTGCCAGCAGTTCAAACCTTGACACCGATACGCAGTATTTT.

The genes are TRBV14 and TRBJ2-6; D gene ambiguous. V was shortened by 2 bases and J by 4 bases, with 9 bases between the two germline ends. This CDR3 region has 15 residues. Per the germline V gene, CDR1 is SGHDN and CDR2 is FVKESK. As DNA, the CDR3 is TGTGCCAGCAGCCAATCGTATGGCGGGGCCAACGTCCTGACTTTC. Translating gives CASSQSYGGANVLTF.

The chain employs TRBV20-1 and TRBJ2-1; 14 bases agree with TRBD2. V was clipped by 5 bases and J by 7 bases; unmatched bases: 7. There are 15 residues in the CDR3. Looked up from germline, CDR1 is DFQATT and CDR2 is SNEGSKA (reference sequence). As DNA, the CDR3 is TGCAGTGCTCGGCCCGGGACTAGCGGGGGAAATGAGCAGTTCTTC. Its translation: CSARPGTSGGNEQFF.

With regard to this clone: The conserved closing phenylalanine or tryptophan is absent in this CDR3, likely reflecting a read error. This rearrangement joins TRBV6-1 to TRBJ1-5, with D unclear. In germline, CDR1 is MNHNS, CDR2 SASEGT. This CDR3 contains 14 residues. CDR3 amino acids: CASSEKSANQHQHL. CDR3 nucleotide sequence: TGTGCCAGCAGTGAAAAATCGGCAAATCAGCACCAGCATCTT.

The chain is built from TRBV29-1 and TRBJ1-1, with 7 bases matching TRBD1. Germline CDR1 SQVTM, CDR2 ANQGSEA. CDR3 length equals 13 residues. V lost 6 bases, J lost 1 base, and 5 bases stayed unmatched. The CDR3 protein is CSVDRAENTEAFF. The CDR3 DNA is TGCAGCGTCGACAGGGCCGAGAACACTGAAGCTTTCTTT.

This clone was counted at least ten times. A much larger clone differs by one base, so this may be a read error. CDR3 sequence (DNA): TGCAGTGCTGAGACCGGGACAGGGCCCTACGGTGGCTACACCTTC. Its translation is CSAETGTGPYGGYTF. This sequence joins TRBV20-1 and TRBJ1-2; 9 bases map to TRBD1. The germline V gene has CDR1 DFQATT and CDR2 SNEGSKA (reference sequence). V was clipped by 5 bases and J by 7 bases; unmatched bases: 14. CDR3 length: 15 amino acids.

The CDR3, as DNA: TGTGCCAGCAGTGAATGGGTGGCCAGGGGGGATTTGGGGGAGCTGTTTTTT. Protein product: CASSEWVARGDLGELFF. The chain has TRBV6-1 and TRBJ2-2, with D possibly being TRBD1 (7 bases). The CDR3 runs 17 residues. The germline V gene has CDR1 MNHNS and CDR2 SASEGT. V dropped 2 bases and J dropped 8 bases, with 21 bases sitting between them.